The source of this T cell receptor (beta chain) is a study of cytomegalovirus exposure and HLA in healthy donors. Points from the study as a whole: Reported findings show TCR beta sequences accurately forecast HLA-A and HLA-B alleles in most subjects. V segments that were indistinguishable, TRBV6-2 and TRBV6-3 among them, were omitted from analysis.

Within the sample, this clone is medium-sized. Its antigen is undetermined. PCR was performed using 60 Vbeta and 13 Jbeta primers. TCRdb keeps only in-frame clones here, not all; method: immunoSEQ multiplex PCR. Among fewer than 90,000 clones listed, around 77% were seen once. The germline V gene encodes CDR1 LGHNA and CDR2 YNFKEQ. The CDR3 has 16 residues. The trim removed 0 bases at V and 8 bases at J, leaving 3 bases unmatched. The specimen was PBMCs. The TCR originated in a young man in good health and CMV-seronegative. The J gene is TRBJ1-6, the V gene TRBV4-2; 11 bases are shared with TRBD1. The CDR3 protein is CASSQDPGQGDSPLHF. CDR3 bases: TGTGCCAGCAGCCAAGACCCGGGACAGGGGGATTCACCCCTCCACTTT.